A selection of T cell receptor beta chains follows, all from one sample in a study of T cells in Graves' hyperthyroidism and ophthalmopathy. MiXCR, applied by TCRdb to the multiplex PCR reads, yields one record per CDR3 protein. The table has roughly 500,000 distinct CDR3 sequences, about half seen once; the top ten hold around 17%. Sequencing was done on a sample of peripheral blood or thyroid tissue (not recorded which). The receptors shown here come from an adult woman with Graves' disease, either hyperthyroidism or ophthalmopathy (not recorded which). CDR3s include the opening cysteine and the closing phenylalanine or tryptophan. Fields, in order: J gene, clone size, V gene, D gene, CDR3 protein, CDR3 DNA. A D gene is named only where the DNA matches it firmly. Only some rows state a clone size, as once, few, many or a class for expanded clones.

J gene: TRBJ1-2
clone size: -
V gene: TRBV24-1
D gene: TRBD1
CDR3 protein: CATSDRRKTGQGFYGYTF
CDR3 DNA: TGTGCCACCAGTGATCGAAGAAAAACGGGACAGGGATTCTATGGCTACACCTTC

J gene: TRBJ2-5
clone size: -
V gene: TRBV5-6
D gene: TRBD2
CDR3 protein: CAIQLAGGTQETQYF
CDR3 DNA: TGTGCTATTCAACTAGCGGGAGGCACTCAAGAGACCCAGTACTTC

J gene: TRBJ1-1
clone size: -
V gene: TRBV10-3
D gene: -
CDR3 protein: CAISDRQTVMNTEAFF
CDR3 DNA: TGTGCCATCAGCGACCGACAGACAGTTATGAACACTGAAGCTTTCTTT

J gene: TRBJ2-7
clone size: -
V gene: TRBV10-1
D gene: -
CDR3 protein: CAQQTERSYEQYF
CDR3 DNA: TGCGCCCAGCAGACGGAGAGGTCCTACGAGCAGTACTTC

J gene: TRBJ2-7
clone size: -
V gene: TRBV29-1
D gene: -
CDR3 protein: CSAPGGGYF
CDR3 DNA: TGCAGCGCTCCCGGGGGTGGGTACTTC

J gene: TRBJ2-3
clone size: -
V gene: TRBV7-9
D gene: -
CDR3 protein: CATTARGGNTDTQYF
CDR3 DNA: TGTGCCACCACTGCGCGGGGCGGGAACACAGATACGCAGTATTTT

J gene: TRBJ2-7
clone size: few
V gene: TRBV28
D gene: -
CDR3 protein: CASSTSNVGPYEQYF
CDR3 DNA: TGTGCCAGCAGCACCTCGAACGTAGGACCCTACGAGCAGTACTTC

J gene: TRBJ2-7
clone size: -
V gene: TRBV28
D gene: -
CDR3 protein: CASSSELRPSYEQYF
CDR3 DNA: TGTGCCAGCAGTTCCGAGTTAAGGCCTTCCTACGAGCAGTACTTC

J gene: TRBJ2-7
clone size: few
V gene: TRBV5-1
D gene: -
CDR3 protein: CASSLAGARLEQYF
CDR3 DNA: TGCGCCAGCAGCTTGGCTGGTGCGAGGCTCGAGCAGTACTTC

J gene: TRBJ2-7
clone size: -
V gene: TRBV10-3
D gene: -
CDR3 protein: CAISLSSGEQYF
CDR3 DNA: TGTGCCATCAGCCTATCCTCCGGCGAGCAGTACTTC

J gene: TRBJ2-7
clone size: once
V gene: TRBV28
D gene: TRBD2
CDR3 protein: CASSSPSGAHEQYF
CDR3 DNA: TGTGCCAGCAGTTCCCCTAGCGGGGCCCACGAGCAGTACTTC

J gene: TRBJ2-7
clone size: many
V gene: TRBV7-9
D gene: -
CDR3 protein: CASSHVPSGLFYEQYF
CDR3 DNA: TGTGCCAGCAGCCACGTACCTTCAGGTTTATTTTACGAGCAGTACTTC

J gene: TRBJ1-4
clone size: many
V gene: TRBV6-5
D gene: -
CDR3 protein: CASGTDATNEKLFF
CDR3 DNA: TGTGCCAGTGGTACGGATGCAACTAATGAAAAACTGTTTTTT

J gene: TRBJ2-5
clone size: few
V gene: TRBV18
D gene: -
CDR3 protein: CASSPAGTEIQETQYF
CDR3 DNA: TGTGCCAGCTCACCAGCGGGGACAGAAATCCAAGAGACCCAGTACTTC

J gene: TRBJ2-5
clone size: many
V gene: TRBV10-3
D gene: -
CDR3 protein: CAISRTSYGETQYF
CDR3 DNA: TGTGCCATCAGTCGGACATCATATGGAGAGACCCAGTACTTC

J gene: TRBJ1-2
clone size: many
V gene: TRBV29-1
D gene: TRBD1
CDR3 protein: CSVGGQVGGYTF
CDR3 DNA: TGCAGCGTAGGGGGACAGGTGGGAGGCTACACCTTC

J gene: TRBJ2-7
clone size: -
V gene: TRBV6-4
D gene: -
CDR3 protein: CASSVSIGYEQYF
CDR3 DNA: TGTGCCAGCAGTGTCTCCATTGGGTACGAGCAGTACTTC

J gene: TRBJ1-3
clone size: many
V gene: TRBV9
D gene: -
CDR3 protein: CASSASYVSSGNTIYF
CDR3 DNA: TGTGCCAGCAGCGCGTCGTATGTTTCCTCTGGAAACACCATATATTTT

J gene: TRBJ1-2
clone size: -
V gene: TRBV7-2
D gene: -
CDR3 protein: CASSLARRRYGYTF
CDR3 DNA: TGTGCCAGCAGCTTAGCGAGAAGACGCTATGGCTACACCTTC

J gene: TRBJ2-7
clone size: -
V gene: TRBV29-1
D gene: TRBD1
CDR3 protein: CRGTVSYEQYF
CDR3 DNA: TGCAGAGGGACAGTCTCCTACGAGCAGTACTTC

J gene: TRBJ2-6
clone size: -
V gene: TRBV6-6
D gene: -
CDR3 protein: CASRRQGANVLTF
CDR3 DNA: TGTGCCAGCAGACGACAGGGGGCCAACGTCCTGACTTTC

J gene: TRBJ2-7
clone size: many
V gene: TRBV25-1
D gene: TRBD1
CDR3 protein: CASSATGGYEQYF
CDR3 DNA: TGTGCCAGCAGTGCAACAGGGGGCTACGAGCAGTACTTC

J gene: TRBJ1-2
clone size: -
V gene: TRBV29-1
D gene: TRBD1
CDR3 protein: CSVEGQGRSPYGYTF
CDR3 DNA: TGCAGCGTTGAAGGACAGGGGAGGTCTCCCTATGGCTACACCTTC

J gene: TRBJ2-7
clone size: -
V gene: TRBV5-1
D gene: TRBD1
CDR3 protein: CASSVYRDRGKEQYF
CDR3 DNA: TGCGCCAGCAGCGTCTACCGGGACAGGGGTAAGGAGCAGTACTTC

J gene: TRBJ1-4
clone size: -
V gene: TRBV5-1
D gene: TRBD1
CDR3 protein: CASSTLQGAREKLFF
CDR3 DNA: TGCGCCAGCAGCACTCTACAGGGGGCGCGGGAAAAACTGTTTTTT

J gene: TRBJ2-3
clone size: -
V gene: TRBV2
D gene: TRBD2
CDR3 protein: CASSDGRVDTQYF
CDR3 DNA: TGTGCCAGCAGTGACGGGAGGGTGGATACGCAGTATTTT

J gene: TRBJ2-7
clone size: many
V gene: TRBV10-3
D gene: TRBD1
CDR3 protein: CATLAGQGTEQYF
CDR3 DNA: TGTGCCACCCTTGCGGGACAGGGAACCGAGCAGTACTTC

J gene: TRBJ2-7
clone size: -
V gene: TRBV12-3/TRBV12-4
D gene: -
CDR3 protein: CASSLGRSGEQYF
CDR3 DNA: TGTGCCAGCAGTTTGGGCCGGAGCGGCGAGCAGTACTTC

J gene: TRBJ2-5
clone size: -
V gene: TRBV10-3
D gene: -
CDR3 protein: CAISDPTVETQYF
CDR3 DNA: TGTGCCATCAGTGACCCGACAGTAGAGACCCAGTACTTC

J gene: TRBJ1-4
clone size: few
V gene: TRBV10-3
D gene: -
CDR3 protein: CASSPPGRGGEKLFF
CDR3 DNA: TGTGCCAGCTCACCACCGGGCAGGGGAGGTGAAAAACTGTTTTTT

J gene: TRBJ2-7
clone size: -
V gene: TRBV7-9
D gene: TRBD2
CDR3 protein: CASSSWKGGRSYEQYF
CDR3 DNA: TGTGCCAGCAGCTCGTGGAAGGGCGGGAGGAGTTACGAGCAGTACTTC

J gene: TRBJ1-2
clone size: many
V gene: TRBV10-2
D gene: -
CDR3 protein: CASSDLARSGKYGYTF
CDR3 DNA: TGCGCCAGCAGCGATCTCGCCCGCAGTGGGAAGTATGGCTACACCTTC

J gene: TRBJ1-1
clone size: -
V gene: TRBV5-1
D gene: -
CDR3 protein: CASSLHGAGEPEAFF
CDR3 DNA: TGCGCCAGCAGCCTCCATGGGGCAGGGGAACCTGAAGCTTTCTTT

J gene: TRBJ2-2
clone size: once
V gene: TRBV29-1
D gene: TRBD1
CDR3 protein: CSSWGQSTGELFF
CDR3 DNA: TGCAGCAGTTGGGGACAGAGCACCGGGGAGCTGTTTTTT

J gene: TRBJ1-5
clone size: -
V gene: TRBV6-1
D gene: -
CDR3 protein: CASGTSSGPQHF
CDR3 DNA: TGTGCCAGCGGAACCTCATCGGGGCCCCAGCATTTT

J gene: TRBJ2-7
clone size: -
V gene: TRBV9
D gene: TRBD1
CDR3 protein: CASSLGTGFGEQYF
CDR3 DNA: TGTGCCAGCAGCTTGGGGACAGGATTTGGCGAGCAGTACTTC

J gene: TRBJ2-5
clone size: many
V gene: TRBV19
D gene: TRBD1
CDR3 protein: CASSRQGLQETQYF
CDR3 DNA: TGTGCCAGTAGTAGACAGGGGCTTCAGGAGACCCAGTACTTC

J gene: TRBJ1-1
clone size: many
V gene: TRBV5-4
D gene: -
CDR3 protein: CASSLGASEAEAFF
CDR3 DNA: TGTGCCAGCAGCTTGGGCGCGTCTGAGGCTGAAGCTTTCTTT

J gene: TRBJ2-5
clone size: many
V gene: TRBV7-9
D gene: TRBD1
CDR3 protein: CASSRGQGAGETQYF
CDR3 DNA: TGTGCCAGCAGCCGGGGACAGGGGGCCGGAGAGACCCAGTACTTC

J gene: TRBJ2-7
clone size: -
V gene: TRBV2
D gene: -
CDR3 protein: CASNNRGRDSEQYF
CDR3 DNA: TGTGCCAGCAACAACCGGGGCAGGGACTCAGAGCAGTACTTC

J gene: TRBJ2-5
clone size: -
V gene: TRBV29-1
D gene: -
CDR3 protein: CSVGSSQRTQYF
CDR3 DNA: TGCAGCGTTGGCAGTTCCCAACGGACCCAGTACTTC

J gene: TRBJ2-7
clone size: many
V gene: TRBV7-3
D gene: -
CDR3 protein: CASSLSGGAAYEQYF
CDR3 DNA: TGTGCCAGCAGCTTATCGGGCGGGGCCGCCTACGAGCAGTACTTC

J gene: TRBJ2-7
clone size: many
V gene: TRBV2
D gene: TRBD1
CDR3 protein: CASTGTGYSYEQYF
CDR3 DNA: TGTGCCAGCACCGGGACAGGGTACTCCTACGAGCAGTACTTC

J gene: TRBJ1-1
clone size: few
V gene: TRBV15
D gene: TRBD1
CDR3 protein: CASEGQGNTEAFF
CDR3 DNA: TGTGCCAGCGAGGGACAGGGGAACACTGAAGCTTTCTTT

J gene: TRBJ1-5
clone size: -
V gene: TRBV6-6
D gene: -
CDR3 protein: CASKGGTSNQPQHF
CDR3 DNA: TGTGCCAGCAAAGGTGGGACTAGCAATCAGCCCCAGCATTTT

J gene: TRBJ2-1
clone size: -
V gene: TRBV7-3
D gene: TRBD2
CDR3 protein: CASSLLATGGEQFF
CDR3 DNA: TGTGCCAGCAGCTTATTGGCCACCGGGGGGGAGCAGTTCTTC

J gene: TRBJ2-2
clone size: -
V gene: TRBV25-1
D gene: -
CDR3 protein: CAISITNTGELFF
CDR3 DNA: TGTGCCATCAGTATTACCAACACCGGGGAGCTGTTTTTT

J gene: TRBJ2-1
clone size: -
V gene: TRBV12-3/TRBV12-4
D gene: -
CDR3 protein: CASSPGKRDEQFF
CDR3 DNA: TGTGCCAGCAGTCCAGGCAAACGGGATGAGCAGTTCTTC

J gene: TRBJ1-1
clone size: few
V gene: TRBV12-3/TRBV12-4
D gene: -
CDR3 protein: CASSLRSGWSEAFF
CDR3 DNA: TGTGCCAGCAGTTTAAGGTCAGGGTGGTCTGAAGCTTTCTTT

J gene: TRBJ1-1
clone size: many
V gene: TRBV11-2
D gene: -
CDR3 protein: CASSFAAPDTEAFF
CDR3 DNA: TGTGCCAGCAGCTTTGCGGCACCCGATACTGAAGCTTTCTTT

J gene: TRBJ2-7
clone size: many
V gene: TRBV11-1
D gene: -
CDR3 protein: CASSYRHSSYEQYF
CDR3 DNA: TGTGCCAGCAGCTACAGGCACAGCTCTTACGAGCAGTACTTC

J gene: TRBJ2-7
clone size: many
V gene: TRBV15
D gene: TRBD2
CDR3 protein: CATSRRTSGGPYEQYF
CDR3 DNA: TGTGCCACCAGCAGGCGGACTAGCGGGGGCCCCTACGAGCAGTACTTC

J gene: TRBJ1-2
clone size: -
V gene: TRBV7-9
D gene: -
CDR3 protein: CASSTVGGRNVYTF
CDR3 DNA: TGTGCCAGCAGCACCGTGGGGGGGCGTAATGTCTACACCTTC

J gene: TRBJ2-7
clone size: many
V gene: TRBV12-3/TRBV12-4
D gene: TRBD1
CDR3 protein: CASSPTGGRPSYEQYF
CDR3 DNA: TGTGCCAGCAGCCCGACAGGGGGCCGTCCTTCCTACGAGCAGTACTTC